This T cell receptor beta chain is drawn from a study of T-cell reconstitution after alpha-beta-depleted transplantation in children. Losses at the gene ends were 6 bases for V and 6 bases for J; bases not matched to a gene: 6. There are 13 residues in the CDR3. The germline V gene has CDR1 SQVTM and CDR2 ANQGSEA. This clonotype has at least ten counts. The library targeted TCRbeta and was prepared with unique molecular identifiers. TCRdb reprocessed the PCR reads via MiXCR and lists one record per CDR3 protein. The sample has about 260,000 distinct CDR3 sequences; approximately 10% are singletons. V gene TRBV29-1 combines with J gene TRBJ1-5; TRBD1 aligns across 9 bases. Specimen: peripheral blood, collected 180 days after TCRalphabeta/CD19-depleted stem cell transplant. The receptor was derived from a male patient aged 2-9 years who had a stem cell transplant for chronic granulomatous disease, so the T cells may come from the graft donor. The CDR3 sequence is CSVQQGASQPQHF. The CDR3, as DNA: TGCAGCGTGCAACAGGGGGCTAGTCAGCCCCAGCATTTT.